This T cell receptor beta chain stems from a study of prognosis after radiotherapy for stage I lung cancer (dated by TCRdb to 2020 to 2023). For context, the study as a whole: Roughly 20 stage I NSCLC patients were enrolled in Nanjing, China, between early 2018 and early 2019. More than twelve patients had newly diagnosed primary stage I lung tumors, and four to six had oligometastatic NSCLC after surgical resection of the primary tumor. Every patient was deemed medically inoperable, about a dozen because of comorbidities and over five because they refused surgery. The cohort comprised around 14 men and about six women with a median age of approximately 74 years, ranging from about 53 to 85 years. Squamous cell carcinoma histology was identified in over five patients, and adenocarcinoma histology was identified in roughly eleven patients. SBRT was delivered in 3 to 5 fractions with a biologically effective dose of at least 100 Gy, and image-guided IMRT or VMAT was used for delivery. No patient received concurrent therapy alongside SBRT. About 20% of the 19 patients developed distant metastases after SBRT, at a median of roughly 7 months; the other 15 showed no significant progression. Peripheral blood TCR beta repertoires were profiled in stage I NSCLC patients before and after stereotactic body radiotherapy, and the repertoires were related to distant failure. A total of around 40 blood samples from approximately 20 patients were sequenced, with one sample obtained before and one obtained after SBRT for each patient.

Overall study results and their limits: TRBV and TRBJ usage frequencies reportedly differed by metastasis status, in two V genes at baseline and in fewer than 10 V and two J genes after SBRT. Post-SBRT Shannon entropy and its change from baseline were lower in patients who developed distant metastases; baseline Shannon entropy was not associated with metastases. The small cohort and short follow-up limited the study, so independent validation of the findings is needed. A decrease in unique TCR clone counts was observed after SBRT (median 10,088 before versus roughly 6,900 after; Wilcoxon paired P=0.011). Whether the expanded TCR clones were tumor-specific was not determined. None of the reported P values were adjusted for multiple comparisons.

Via the germline V gene, CDR1 is SGHDT and CDR2 YYEEEE. Trimming removed 4 bases from V and 3 bases from J, leaving 19 bases between the germline ends. From cysteine to phenylalanine, the CDR3 is 16 amino acids long. The retained sequence is limited to the CDR3, 48 bases, with the frame set at the first base. In this sample, this clonotype turned up many times. What this receptor recognizes is not known. Nothing much larger sits one base from this clone, and base qualities are not available. All patients had node-negative disease on CT and PET/CT, and none had a history of other malignancies or prior chemotherapy or radiotherapy. At each of the two time points, about 6.3 milliliters of peripheral venous blood were collected into EDTA tubes. Ficoll-Paque Plus density-gradient centrifugation was used to isolate PBMCs. Samples were stored at -80°C immediately after collection until analysis. The TCR beta CDR3 region was amplified from genomic DNA by two rounds of multiplex PCR. In the first round of PCR, primers specific to each TRBV and TRBJ gene were used, and the primer sequences are filed in Chinese patent CN105087789A. The second PCR round used universal primers. The Roche High Pure PCR Template Preparation Kit was used to extract genomic DNA from the frozen PBMCs. Paired-end sequencing with 151 bp reads was performed on the libraries using an Illumina HiSeq 3000. The study's own analysis went as follows. CutAdapt was used to remove raw reads lacking the multiplex PCR primer sequences. PEAR was used to merge high-quality paired reads into contigs. By aligning each contig to reference sequences, MiXCR assigned the TRB V, D and J gene segments to that contig. CDR3 sequences were clustered by base quality and sequence similarity to remove sequencing errors. Shannon entropy, normalized by the natural log of the productive TCR sequence number, served as the measure of diversity. Clonality was computed as one minus the ratio of Shannon entropy to the natural log of the number of unique clonotypes. The Youden index of ROC curves was used to select progression-free survival cut-offs for repertoire metrics, and analyses were performed in R 3.5.3. TCRdb ran its own pipeline on the public reads, namely fastp trimming at Q25 and MiXCR clone calling, and kept in-frame beta chains. Each CDR3 protein gets just one entry, which takes the most common genes and DNA from the rows behind it. The authors' filters were not applied to this entry. The sample table shows 38,000 or so distinct CDR3 sequences, and around 22% are seen once. The ten largest clonotypes hold under 30% of the sample.

The rearranged segments are TRBV5-6 and TRBJ1-2; TRBD1 is a weak D gene call, 5 bases matching. Specimen: PBMCs, collected before or after stereotactic body radiation therapy (not recorded which). This receptor was obtained from a donor aged 50 or older with non-small cell lung cancer. The CDR3 region: CASSRDLTRAYYGYTF. The bases are TGTGCCAGCAGCAGGGACCTCACGAGGGCCTACTATGGCTACACCTTC.